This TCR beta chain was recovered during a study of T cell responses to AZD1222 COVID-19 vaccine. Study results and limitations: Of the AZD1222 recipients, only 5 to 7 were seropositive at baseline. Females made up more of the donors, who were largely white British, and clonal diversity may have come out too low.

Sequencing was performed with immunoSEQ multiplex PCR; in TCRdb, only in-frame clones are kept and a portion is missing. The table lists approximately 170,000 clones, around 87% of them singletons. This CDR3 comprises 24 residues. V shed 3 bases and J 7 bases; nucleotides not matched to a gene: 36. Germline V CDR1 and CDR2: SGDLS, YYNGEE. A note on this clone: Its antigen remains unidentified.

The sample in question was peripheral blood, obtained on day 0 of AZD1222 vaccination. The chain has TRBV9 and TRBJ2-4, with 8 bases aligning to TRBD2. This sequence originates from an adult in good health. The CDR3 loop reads CASSGSLITSTEPYSSGGWNIQYF. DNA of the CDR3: TGTGCCAGCAGCGGTTCTTTAATAACTTCGACGGAGCCATATTCCAGCGGGGGCTGGAACATTCAGTACTTC.